The 2 T cell receptor beta chains reported below all come from one sample, sequenced in a study of blood T cell repertoires in COVID-19. Profiled with immunoSEQ multiplex PCR; TCRdb holds only in-frame clones, not every one. The table lists about 96,000 clones, roughly 90% of them singletons. The sample consisted of peripheral blood. These receptor sequences come from a human donor with COVID-19, enrolled during active disease. The donor label of this sample is uncertain.

The chain employs TRBV25-1 and TRBJ1-4; a possible D gene is TRBD1 (5 bases). This CDR3 contains 15 residues. CDR1 MGHDK and CDR2 SYGVNS come from the germline V gene. V was cut by 4 bases and J by 8 bases, with 17 bases left in between. The CDR3 region is CASSALQASHEKLFF. CDR3 nucleotide sequence: TGTGCCAGCAGTGCTCTACAGGCCTCCCACGAAAAACTGTTTTTT.

This clone has just a few counts. As DNA, the CDR3 is TGTGCCACCGCGACAGGGTTGGGCAATCAGCCCCAGCATTTT. This translates into CATATGLGNQPQHF. V is TRBV6-5 and J is TRBJ1-5, with 7 bases identical to TRBD1. Looked up from germline, CDR1 is MNHEY and CDR2 is SVGAGI. CDR3 length: 14 amino acids. The ends lost 10 bases at V and 2 bases at J; junction bases unmatched: 8.